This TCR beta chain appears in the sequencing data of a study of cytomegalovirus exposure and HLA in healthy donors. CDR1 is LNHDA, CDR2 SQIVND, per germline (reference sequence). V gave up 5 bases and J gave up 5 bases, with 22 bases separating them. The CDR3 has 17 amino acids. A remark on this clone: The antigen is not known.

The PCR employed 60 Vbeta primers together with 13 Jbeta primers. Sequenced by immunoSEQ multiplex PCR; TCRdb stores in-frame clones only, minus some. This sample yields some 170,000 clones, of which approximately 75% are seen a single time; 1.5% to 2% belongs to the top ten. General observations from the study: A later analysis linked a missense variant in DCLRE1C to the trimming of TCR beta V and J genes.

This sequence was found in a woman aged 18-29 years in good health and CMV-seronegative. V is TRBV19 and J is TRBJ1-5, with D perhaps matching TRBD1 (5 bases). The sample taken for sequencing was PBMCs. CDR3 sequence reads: CASSPWFGRAPYQPQHF. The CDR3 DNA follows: TGTGCCAGTAGTCCATGGTTTGGCAGGGCCCCGTATCAGCCCCAGCATTTT. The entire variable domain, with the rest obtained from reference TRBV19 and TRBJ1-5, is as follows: DGGITQSPKYLFRKEGQNVTLSCEQNLNHDAMYWYRQDPGQGLRLIYYSQIVNDFQKGDIAEGYSVSREKKESFPLTVTSAQKNPTAFYLCASSPWFGRAPYQPQHFGDGTRLSIL.